A single sample gave rise to the 32 T cell receptor beta chains below, sequenced in a study of blood T cell repertoires in COVID-19. Produced via immunoSEQ multiplex PCR; TCRdb's table is partial and in-frame only. The sample lists some 79,000 clones; 85% to 90% were seen once. The sequenced sample consisted of peripheral blood. The receptor set was obtained from a man aged 65 to 79 with active or convalescent COVID-19.

This clone came up a few times. The V call is TRBV10-3, the J call TRBJ1-2, with D unclear. V lost 4 bases and J lost 3, with 6 bases in between. CDR1 is ENHRY, CDR2 SYGVKD, per germline. This CDR3 region has 12 residues. The CDR3 DNA sequence: TGTGCCATCAGTGTTCGTCACTATGGCTACACCTTC. Residues: CAISVRHYGYTF.

The genes are TRBV12-3 or TRBV12-4 and TRBJ2-1; 12 bases align to TRBD1. Germline trimming cut 7 bases from V and 8 bases from J; bases unmatched to any gene: 3. This CDR3 has 13 residues. The CDR3 DNA reads TGTGCCAGCACCGGGACAGGGGGCTATGAGCAGTTCTTC. Its translation is CASTGTGGYEQFF.

Here the CDR3 reads CASSITASGANVLTF. The CDR3 DNA reads TGTGCCAGCAGCATTACAGCCTCTGGGGCCAACGTCCTGACTTTC. The V call is TRBV6-6, the J call TRBJ2-6, with unresolved D. The ends were cut back, 6 bases at V and 0 bases at J, with 9 bases in the middle. CDR1 is MNHNY and CDR2 is SVGAGI in the germline V gene (reference sequence). The CDR3 contains 15 residues.

V usage is TRBV28 and J usage is TRBJ1-4; 7 nucleotides agree with TRBD1. The CDR3 runs to 15 residues. Trimming at V came to 4 bases and at J to 4 bases, leaving 6 bases not matched to a gene. Germline-derived CDR1 and CDR2 are MDHEN and SYDVKM. Here the CDR3 DNA reads TGTGCCAGCAGTTGGCCGGGACAGAGTAATGAAAAACTGTTTTTT. Encoded protein: CASSWPGQSNEKLFF.

The rearrangement uses TRBV11-2 and TRBJ1-5, with a weak D call TRBD1 (5 bases). The V and J ends lost 5 bases and 7 bases respectively, with 15 bases between them. The germline gives CDR1 SGHAT, CDR2 FQNNGV. This CDR3 spans 14 amino acids. The CDR3 reads CASSPGGVWQPQHF. The CDR3 nucleotides are TGTGCCAGCAGCCCGGGGGGGGTCTGGCAGCCCCAGCATTTT.

This rearrangement joins TRBV6-5 to TRBJ2-1, with 7 bases aligning to TRBD2. The germline CDR1 and CDR2 sequences are MNHEY and SVGAGI. The CDR3 is 13 residues long. J gave up 8 bases and V 6 bases, and 7 bases lay outside the gene matches. DNA for the CDR3: TGTGCCAGCAGGCTGGGCGGGAGCGATGAGCAGTTCTTC. Protein sequence: CASRLGGSDEQFF.

This clone has just a few counts. The junction shows a germline mismatch at one end, possibly a read error. The gene calls are TRBV6-4 and TRBJ1-2; TRBD1 matches at 8 bases. CDR1 and CDR2 (germline): MRHNA, SNTAGT. The CDR3 extends over 14 amino acids. The CDR3 bases are TGTGCCAGCAGTGTCGCACAGGGGGACTACGGCTACACCTTC. Translation gives CASSVAQGDYGYTF.

The chain recombines TRBV14 with TRBJ2-3; 7 bases match TRBD1. Germline V CDR1 and CDR2: SGHDN, FVKESK. Losses at the gene ends were 1 base for V and 0 bases for J; bases not matched to a gene: 10. The CDR3 consists of 18 residues. The CDR3 sequence: CASSQVGDREKSTDTQYF. Written as DNA, the CDR3 is TGTGCCAGCAGCCAAGTGGGAGACAGGGAAAAAAGCACAGATACGCAGTATTTT. Filled out from reference TRBV14 and TRBJ2-3, the complete variable domain reads EAGVTQFPSHSVIEKGQTVTLRCDPISGHDNLYWYRRVMGKEIKFLLHFVKESKQDESGMPNNRFLAERTGGTYSTLKVQPAELEDSGVYFCASSQVGDREKSTDTQYFGPGTRLTVL.

This sequence joins TRBV28 and TRBJ1-1; 8 positions match TRBD1. The V gene end was trimmed by 8 bases and the J gene end by 2 bases; junction bases not matched to a gene: 4. CDR1 and CDR2 from the germline V gene are MDHEN and SYDVKM. This CDR3 region has 13 residues. CDR3 bases: TGTGCCAGCTCCAGGGGGCCAAACACTGAAGCTTTCTTT. Its translation is CASSRGPNTEAFF.

The V call is TRBV19, the J call TRBJ1-1, with 9 bases that match TRBD1. Germline values: CDR1 LNHDA, CDR2 SQIVND (reference sequence). The CDR3 covers 14 residues. V lost 7 bases to trimming and J lost 5 bases; unmatched junction nucleotides: 8. CDR3 residues: CASNTGTGITEAFF. Written as DNA, the CDR3 is TGTGCCAGTAACACCGGGACAGGGATAACTGAAGCTTTCTTT.

The chain recombines TRBV5-4 with TRBJ2-3; weak D call: TRBD2 (5 bases). This CDR3 has 14 amino acids. V dropped 2 bases and J dropped 4 bases, with 11 bases sitting between them. Germline CDR1 and CDR2: SGHNT and YYREEE (reference sequence). CDR3 bases: TGTGCCAGCAGCTTAAATACGGGGTCAGATACGCAGTATTTT. Its translation is CASSLNTGSDTQYF.

There are a few counts of this clone. The V call is TRBV7-9, the J call TRBJ2-7, with D perhaps matching TRBD1 (6 bases). This CDR3 contains 15 residues. Trimming pared 4 bases from V and 2 bases from J, leaving 15 bases between. Germline loops: CDR1 SEHNR, CDR2 FQNEAQ (reference sequence). CDR3 residues: CASSSVRDKAYEQYF. DNA of the CDR3: TGTGCCAGCAGCTCCGTCCGGGACAAAGCCTACGAGCAGTACTTC.

The chain couples TRBV29-1 to TRBJ1-1, with 10 bases fitting TRBD1. CDR3 length: 13 residues. Germline-derived CDR1 and CDR2 are SQVTM and ANQGSEA. Trimming removed 7 bases from V and 4 bases from J; junction bases left unmatched: 6. CDR3 in DNA: TGCAGCGCCCAAGGACAGGGGGGCACTGAAGCTTTCTTT. This sequence encodes CSAQGQGGTEAFF. The entire variable domain, with the rest obtained from reference TRBV29-1 and TRBJ1-1, is as follows: SAVISQKPSRDICQRGTSLTIQCQVDSQVTMMFWYRQQPGQSLTLIATANQGSEATYESGFVIDKFPISRPNLTFSTLTVSNMSPEDSSIYLCSAQGQGGTEAFFGQGTRLTVV.

This clone was seen a single time. This sequence joins TRBV7-9 and TRBJ2-1; D may be TRBD2 (7 bases). The CDR3 sequence is 15 residues long. Germline V gene lookup returns CDR1 SEHNR and CDR2 FQNEAQ (reference sequence). The germline V and J ends were trimmed by 5 bases and 2 bases, with 13 bases remaining between them. CDR3 nucleotide sequence: TGTGCCAGCAGCCTGGGGGGGCTAGCCTACAATGAGCAGTTCTTC. Translation: CASSLGGLAYNEQFF. Using reference TRBV7-9 and TRBJ2-1 for the parts outside the CDR3, the full variable domain is DTGVSQNPRHKITKRGQNVTFRCDPISEHNRLYWYRQTLGQGPEFLTYFQNEAQLEKSRLLSDRFSAERPKGSFSTLEIQRTEQGDSAMYLCASSLGGLAYNEQFFGPGTRLTVL.

The J gene is TRBJ2-7, the V gene TRBV20-1; 9 positions match TRBD1. The CDR3 has 11 residues. From germline, CDR1 is DFQATT and CDR2 SNEGSKA (reference sequence). V gave up 0 bases and J gave up 11 bases; unmatched junction bases: 2. The CDR3 loop is CSARDRDREYF. CDR3 DNA: TGCAGTGCTAGAGATAGGGACAGGGAGTACTTC.

The chain is built from TRBV19 and TRBJ1-5, with TRBD1 identical over 7 bases. Trimming at V came to 7 bases and at J to 0 bases, leaving 6 bases not matched to a gene. The CDR3 is 15 residues long. Germline loops: CDR1 LNHDA, CDR2 SQIVND (reference sequence). The CDR3 loop is CASTAGGVSNQPQHF. The CDR3 DNA sequence: TGTGCCAGTACCGCAGGGGGAGTTAGCAATCAGCCCCAGCATTTT.

The V call is TRBV27, the J call TRBJ1-1, with 11 bases aligning to TRBD1. V trimming: 5 bases; J trimming: 5 bases; junction bases outside the gene matches: 7. The germline V gene encodes CDR1 MNHEY and CDR2 SMNVEV (reference sequence). This CDR3 has 15 residues. DNA of the CDR3: TGTGCCAGCAGTCCCTTCCGGGACAGGGGGACTGAAGCTTTCTTT. It codes for CASSPFRDRGTEAFF.

The rearrangement joins TRBV7-9 to TRBJ1-4, with TRBD1 matching 7 bases. The germline V gene has CDR1 SEHNR and CDR2 FQNEAQ (reference sequence). This CDR3 contains 16 residues. The ends lost 5 bases at V and 3 bases at J; junction bases unmatched: 9. CDR3 sequence: CASSLNRGSPNEKLFF. In DNA, the CDR3 is TGTGCCAGCAGCCTCAACAGGGGTTCCCCTAATGAAAAACTGTTTTTT.

This clone was seen only once. The rearrangement joins TRBV27 to TRBJ2-5, with 11 bases lining up with TRBD2. Trimming removed 2 bases from V and 4 bases from J; junction bases left unmatched: 3. CDR3 length: 15 amino acids. Germline CDR1 is MNHEY and CDR2 is SMNVEV (reference sequence). The CDR3 region is CASSLTSGRRETQYF. The CDR3 DNA follows: TGTGCCAGCAGTTTAACTAGCGGGAGAAGAGAGACCCAGTACTTC.

The chain links TRBV5-1 to TRBJ1-2, with D perhaps TRBD1 (5 bases). The CDR3 is made up of 14 amino acids. V was shortened by 0 bases and J by 8 bases, with 14 bases between the two germline ends. In germline, CDR1 is SGHRS, CDR2 YFSETQ. CDR3 sequence: CASSLDRQGGGYTF. CDR3 DNA sequence: TGCGCCAGCAGCTTGGATCGTCAGGGAGGGGGCTACACCTTC.

V usage is TRBV5-1 and J usage is TRBJ1-6; 10 bases map to TRBD1. Germline CDR1 is SGHRS and CDR2 is YFSETQ. J was trimmed by 9 bases and V by 2 bases; bases with no gene match: 5. The CDR3 has 15 amino acids. The CDR3 reads CASSLGTGDFSPLHF. DNA for the CDR3: TGCGCCAGCAGCTTAGGGACAGGGGATTTTTCACCCCTCCACTTT. The whole variable domain, filled in from reference TRBV5-1 and TRBJ1-6, reads KAGVTQTPRYLIKTRGQQVTLSCSPISGHRSVSWYQQTPGQGLQFLFEYFSETQRNKGNFPGRFSGRQFSNSRSEMNVSTLELGDSALYLCASSLGTGDFSPLHFGNGTRLTVT.

This rearrangement joins TRBV15 to TRBJ1-3, with D unclear. V was clipped by 0 bases and J by 0 bases, with 6 bases between them. The CDR3 loop spans 15 amino acids. Germline assignment: CDR1 LNHNV and CDR2 YYDKDF (reference sequence). The CDR3, as DNA: TGTGCCACCAGCAGAGATCCCGGCTCTGGAAACACCATATATTTT. Encoded protein: CATSRDPGSGNTIYF.

The chain couples TRBV21-1 to TRBJ2-5; the table's TRBD2 call for D was not verified on the DNA. TRBV21-1 is marked as a pseudogene. This CDR3 has 15 amino acids. CDR3 in DNA: TGTGCCAGCAACTCGGCTACTAGCGGGCGAGAGACCCAGTACTTC. Encoded protein: CASNSATSGRETQYF.

The J gene is TRBJ2-5, the V gene TRBV29-1; no reliable D call. Germline lookup yields CDR1 SQVTM and CDR2 ANQGSEA. Trimming took off 6 bases at V and 5 bases at J, with 7 bases between the two ends. The CDR3 has 10 residues. The CDR3 sequence is CSVPGETQYF. Here the CDR3 DNA reads TGCAGCGTCCCCGGGGAGACCCAGTACTTC.

The rearrangement links TRBV20-1 to TRBJ1-5; D is possibly TRBD1 (6 bases). V was shortened by 3 bases and J by 4 bases, with 13 bases between the two germline ends. The CDR3 is 14 residues long. Germline-derived CDR1 and CDR2 are DFQATT and SNEGSKA (reference sequence). CDR3 in DNA: TGCAGTGCTAGTTTTAGGCAGGGGAATCAGCCCCAGCATTTT. It codes for CSASFRQGNQPQHF.

V and J are TRBV6-2 or TRBV6-3 and TRBJ2-2, with 10 bases fitting TRBD2. V was pared by 2 bases and J by 5 bases, with 5 bases of the junction left unmatched. Per the germline V gene, CDR1 is MNHEY and CDR2 is SVGEGT. The CDR3 has 16 amino acids. The CDR3 DNA reads as TGTGCCAGCAGTTACGGTGCTAGCGGGAGAACCGGGGAGCTGTTTTTT. This gives the protein CASSYGASGRTGELFF.

V is TRBV5-6 and J is TRBJ2-3; maybe TRBD2 (5 bases). Germline V gene lookup returns CDR1 SGHDT and CDR2 YYEEEE. The CDR3 is 15 amino acids. With 4 bases removed from V and 0 bases from J, the gap between germline ends came to 12 bases. CDR3 sequence (DNA): TGTGCCAGCAGCCCCCTCGAGCGGAGCACAGATACGCAGTATTTT. Protein: CASSPLERSTDTQYF.

Turning to this clone: Its ends do not fully match the called genes, so a read error is possible. The rearrangement links TRBV3-1 (or the pseudogene TRBV3-2) to TRBJ1-3; TRBD1 is a possible D gene (5 bases). This CDR3 has 15 residues. Germline-derived CDR1 and CDR2 are LGHDT and YNNKEL (reference sequence). This CDR3 reads CASSQDTTAGNTIYF. As DNA, the CDR3 is TGTGCCAGCAGCCAAGATACGACAGCTGGGAACACCATATATTTT.

The rearrangement uses TRBV28 and TRBJ1-2; weak D call: TRBD1 (6 bases). The germline V and J ends were trimmed by 5 bases and 2 bases, with 9 bases remaining between them. Germline lookup yields CDR1 MDHEN and CDR2 SYDVKM. The CDR3 consists of 13 residues. The DNA of the CDR3 is TGTGCCAGCAGTCCACAGGGAAACTATGGCTACACCTTC. Translated, it gives CASSPQGNYGYTF.

The chain combines TRBV29-1 with TRBJ1-5; D is ambiguous. This CDR3 comprises 13 residues. Trimming took 0 bases from V and 7 from J, leaving 10 bases between them. The V gene's germline CDR1 is SQVTM and CDR2 ANQGSEA. CDR3 protein: CSVEDYLAQPQHF. The CDR3 coding sequence is TGCAGCGTTGAAGATTATTTAGCGCAGCCCCAGCATTTT.

The chain combines TRBV3-1 (or the pseudogene TRBV3-2) with TRBJ1-4, with D possibly TRBD1 on 5 matching bases. The V end lost 4 bases, the J end lost 5 bases, and 14 bases lay between the germline ends. Germline V gene lookup returns CDR1 LGHDT and CDR2 YNNKEL (reference sequence). This CDR3 comprises 15 residues. This CDR3 reads CASSPSFGGNEKLFF. CDR3 in DNA: TGTGCCAGCAGCCCCTCTTTCGGGGGAAATGAAAAACTGTTTTTT.

J is TRBJ1-4 and V is TRBV5-1; a weak D match, TRBD1 (5 bases). CDR3 size: 19 residues. Looked up from germline, CDR1 is SGHRS and CDR2 is YFSETQ. V lost 0 bases to trimming and J lost 4 bases, with 22 bases between them. Here the CDR3 reads CASSLDRQGRIVSNEKLFF. The CDR3 bases are TGCGCCAGCAGCTTGGATCGTCAGGGTAGGATAGTGAGTAATGAAAAACTGTTTTTT.